This TCR beta chain was profiled in a study of cytomegalovirus exposure and HLA in healthy donors. Study summary: In an early release, HLA-typed donors contributed 75 million to 85 million unique TCR sequences. Whole-study findings and limits: Because they were indistinguishable, some V segments, including TRBV6-2 and TRBV6-3, were excluded. A likely sequencing artifact accounted for one observed cluster of highly shared sequence variants. Later findings reportedly placed an Asian-associated ancestry cluster below the roughly 660-donor mean for N-insertions.

Use of 60 Vbeta and 13 Jbeta primers characterized the PCR. Sequencing was performed with immunoSEQ multiplex PCR; in TCRdb, only in-frame clones are kept and a portion is missing. Here the sample spans 150,000 to 200,000 clones, nearly 80% being singletons. Losses at the gene ends were 7 bases for V and 8 bases for J; bases not matched to a gene: 10. Looked up from germline, CDR1 is MNHEY and CDR2 is SVGAGI. There are 14 residues in the CDR3. Comments on this clone: Its specificity is unknown.

The chain couples TRBV6-5 to TRBJ2-3, with 9 bases matching TRBD2. Material: PBMCs. The receptor was derived from a woman aged 25-40 years in good health and CMV-seropositive. CDR3 nucleotides: TGTGCCAGCATGAGGGCGGGAGGGCCGGTTACGCAGTATTTT. The encoded protein is CASMRAGGPVTQYF.